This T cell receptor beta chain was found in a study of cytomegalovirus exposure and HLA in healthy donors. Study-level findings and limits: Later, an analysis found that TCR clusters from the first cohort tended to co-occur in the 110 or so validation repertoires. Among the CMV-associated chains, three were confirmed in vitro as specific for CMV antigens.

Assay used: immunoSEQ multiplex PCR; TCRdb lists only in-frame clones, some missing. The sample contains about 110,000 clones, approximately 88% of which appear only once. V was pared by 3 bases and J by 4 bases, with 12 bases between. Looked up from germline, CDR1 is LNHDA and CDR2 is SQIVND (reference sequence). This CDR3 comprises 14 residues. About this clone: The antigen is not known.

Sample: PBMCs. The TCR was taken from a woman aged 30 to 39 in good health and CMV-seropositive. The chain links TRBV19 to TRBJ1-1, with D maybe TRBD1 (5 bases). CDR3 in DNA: TGTGCCAGTAGTATCTTGGGCAGGGCCACTGAAGCTTTCTTT. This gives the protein CASSILGRATEAFF.